A selection of T cell receptor beta chains follows, all from one sample in a study of shared clonotypes between healthy human individuals. Only in-frame clones appear in the TCRdb table, and some are missing; sequencing was by immunoSEQ multiplex PCR. The table records millions of clones, approximately 92% of them present only once. Sequencing was done on a sample of naive CD4+ T cells sorted from blood. The receptors come from a man aged 18 to 29 in good health. Each CDR3 is given with its conserved first and last residue. The D gene is left open where the match is weak. Some rows mark clone size as missing; the rest say once, few, many or name a class of expanded clone.

CDR3 | DNA | size | V | D | J
CASSPPAGQETQYF | TGTGCCAGCTCACCACCGGCAGGGCAAGAGACCCAGTACTTC | - | TRBV18 | - | TRBJ2-5
CASSTPGLGNSPLHF | TGTGCCAGCAGCACACCGGGACTTGGTAATTCACCCCTCCACTTT | - | TRBV5-4 | - | TRBJ1-6
CASRSGGVTYEQYF | TGTGCCAGCAGATCCGGCGGGGTAACCTACGAGCAGTACTTC | - | TRBV27 | - | TRBJ2-7
CASSAPFHVELPPYEQYF | TGTGCCAGCAGTGCGCCCTTCCACGTCGAGCTCCCTCCCTACGAGCAGTACTTC | - | TRBV2 | - | TRBJ2-7
CASSSYQGRANTEAFF | TGTGCCAGCAGCTCCTATCAAGGCAGGGCGAACACTGAAGCTTTCTTT | - | TRBV11-2 | - | TRBJ1-1
CASSLGWAQYF | TGTGCCAGCAGCTTAGGGTGGGCCCAGTACTTC | - | TRBV7-2 | - | TRBJ2-5
CASGWGLYNEQFF | TGTGCCTCAGGCTGGGGCCTCTACAATGAGCAGTTCTTC | - | TRBV10-3 | - | TRBJ2-1
CASSLRGTSSYEQYF | TGTGCCAGCAGCTTAAGAGGGACATCTTCCTACGAGCAGTACTTC | once | TRBV7-9 | - | TRBJ2-7
CASTPLEERVLQETQYF | TGTGCCAGCACCCCGTTAGAGGAGCGGGTACTCCAAGAGACCCAGTACTTC | - | TRBV28 | - | TRBJ2-5
CASSWGDSYEQYF | TGTGCCAGCAGTTGGGGTGACTCCTACGAGCAGTACTTC | - | TRBV28 | - | TRBJ2-7
CAWSMGQLGLAQHF | TGTGCCTGGAGTATGGGACAGCTCGGTCTTGCCCAGCATTTT | - | TRBV30 | TRBD1 | TRBJ1-5
CASSQASGPQPQHF | TGTGCCAGCAGCCAAGCATCCGGTCCACAGCCCCAGCATTTT | - | TRBV4-2 | - | TRBJ1-5
CASSANRATNEKLFF | TGTGCCAGCAGTGCAAACAGGGCAACTAATGAAAAACTGTTTTTT | - | TRBV2 | - | TRBJ1-4
CASSQVGALPGTQYF | TGCGCCAGCAGCCAAGTGGGGGCTCTCCCAGGGACCCAGTACTTC | - | TRBV4-1 | - | TRBJ2-5
CASSLDGRATGELFF | TGTGCCAGCAGCTTGGATGGGCGGGCTACCGGGGAGCTGTTTTTT | - | TRBV7-3 | - | TRBJ2-2
CASSPRDRDSGVSPLHF | TGTGCCAGCAGTCCCCGGGACAGGGATTCCGGGGTTTCACCCCTCCACTTT | few | TRBV7-9 | TRBD1 | TRBJ1-6
CASSTRVGVDEQYF | TGTGCCAGTAGTACGAGGGTGGGGGTCGACGAGCAGTACTTC | - | TRBV19 | - | TRBJ2-7
CASPTGDRLTYEQYF | TGTGCCAGCCCCACCGGGGACAGGCTAACCTACGAGCAGTACTTC | - | TRBV9 | TRBD1 | TRBJ2-7
CASGLVHGQTTGSGNQPQHF | TGTGCTAGTGGTTTGGTACATGGGCAGACTACGGGGTCCGGCAATCAGCCCCAGCATTTT | - | TRBV12-5 | - | TRBJ1-5
CASSPLDRWASPLHF | TGTGCCAGCAGTCCCCTGGACAGGTGGGCTTCACCCCTCCACTTT | - | TRBV6-5 | TRBD1 | TRBJ1-6
CASSGQGNSPLHF | TGTGCCAGCTCGGGACAGGGTAATTCACCCCTCCACTTT | once | TRBV27 | TRBD1 | TRBJ1-6
CASSTGGAGTQYF | TGTGCCAGCAGCACCGGGGGGGCGGGAACGCAGTATTTT | - | TRBV11-2 | TRBD2 | TRBJ2-3
CASSLTGLGQYF | TGTGCCAGCAGCCTCACCGGGTTGGGGCAGTACTTC | - | TRBV28 | - | TRBJ2-7
CASSGTGSNNSPLHF | TGTGCCAGCAGTGGGACAGGGTCGAATAATTCACCCCTCCACTTT | - | TRBV6-1 | TRBD1 | TRBJ1-6
CASSLADRDSYEQYF | TGTGCCAGCAGTCTGGCGGACAGGGACTCCTACGAGCAGTACTTC | - | TRBV5-5 | TRBD1 | TRBJ2-7
CASSLGPGPASTDTQYF | TGCGCCAGCAGCTTGGGTCCGGGACCGGCTAGCACAGATACGCAGTATTTT | once | TRBV5-1 | - | TRBJ2-3
CASSGGVQETQYF | TGTGCCAGCAGCGGGGGGGTTCAGGAGACCCAGTACTTC | - | TRBV11-2 | TRBD2 | TRBJ2-5
CASRPTDRVYSTFF | TGTGCCAGCAGGCCGACCGACAGGGTGTATTCAACTTTCTTT | - | TRBV6-6 | TRBD1 | TRBJ1-1
CASSVDPGQGSYTF | TGTGCCAGCAGCGTAGACCCGGGACAGGGAAGCTACACCTTC | - | TRBV9 | TRBD1 | TRBJ1-2
CASKGYRSGANVLTF | TGTGCCAGCAAAGGATACCGTTCTGGGGCCAACGTCCTGACTTTC | - | TRBV2 | - | TRBJ2-6
CATSRDPIGRTGELFF | TGTGCCACCAGCAGAGATCCAATCGGACGGACCGGGGAGCTGTTTTTT | - | TRBV15 | - | TRBJ2-2
CASISDRGHGEQYF | TGTGCCAGCATCAGCGACAGGGGACACGGCGAGCAGTACTTC | once | TRBV2 | TRBD1 | TRBJ2-7
CASSFFRLAGGADTQYF | TGTGCCAGCAGCTTTTTCCGACTAGCGGGAGGAGCAGATACGCAGTATTTT | - | TRBV5-6 | TRBD2 | TRBJ2-3
CASSSTGGHMNTEAFF | TGTGCCAGCAGCTCGACAGGGGGCCACATGAACACTGAAGCTTTCTTT | - | TRBV11-2 | TRBD1 | TRBJ1-1
CASSYSSGRAPYEQYF | TGTGCCAGCAGTTACTCTAGCGGGAGGGCCCCCTACGAGCAGTACTTC | - | TRBV6-6 | TRBD2 | TRBJ2-7
CATSRDSGGYNEQFF | TGTGCCACCAGCAGAGATTCGGGGGGGTACAATGAGCAGTTCTTC | - | TRBV15 | TRBD2 | TRBJ2-1
CASSDWGVLADTQYF | TGTGCCAGCAGTGATTGGGGCGTTTTGGCAGATACGCAGTATTTT | - | TRBV6-1 | - | TRBJ2-3
CASSTLTKGPRTTGNYGYTF | TGTGCCAGTAGTACCCTGACCAAAGGACCGAGGACTACGGGTAACTATGGCTACACCTTC | once | TRBV19 | - | TRBJ1-2
CASSPTGMNTEAFF | TGTGCCAGCAGCCCTACAGGGATGAACACTGAAGCTTTCTTT | - | TRBV5-4 | - | TRBJ1-1
CATSPRDRGADTQYF | TGTGCCACCAGCCCCCGGGACAGGGGGGCAGATACGCAGTATTTT | - | TRBV15 | TRBD1 | TRBJ2-3
CARAGDNQFF | TGTGCCAGAGCTGGGGACAACCAGTTCTTC | - | TRBV9 | - | TRBJ2-1
CASFPRGGQPFEKLFF | TGTGCCAGCTTTCCCCGCGGGGGACAGCCATTTGAAAAACTGTTTTTT | - | TRBV2 | TRBD1 | TRBJ1-4
CASSSDRVRSSTEAFF | TGCGCCAGCAGCTCCGACAGGGTAAGGTCCAGTACTGAAGCTTTCTTT | - | TRBV5-1 | TRBD1 | TRBJ1-1
CASTEYGELFF | TGTGCCAGCACCGAGTATGGGGAGCTGTTTTTT | - | TRBV7-6 | - | TRBJ2-2
CASSPASGLVTNMNTEAFF | TGTGCCAGCAGTCCTGCGTCAGGGCTAGTGACTAACATGAACACTGAAGCTTTCTTT | - | TRBV7-9 | - | TRBJ1-1
CASSYPTGAGQETQYF | TGTGCCAGCAGTTACCCGACAGGGGCCGGACAAGAGACCCAGTACTTC | - | TRBV6-5 | TRBD1 | TRBJ2-5
CASSLRGEKAFF | TGCGCCAGCAGCTTGAGGGGGGAAAAAGCTTTCTTT | - | TRBV5-1 | - | TRBJ1-1
CASSLAPLRDTQYF | TGTGCCAGCAGCTTGGCCCCACTCCGGGATACGCAGTATTTT | - | TRBV5-4 | - | TRBJ2-3